The 24 T cell receptor beta chains below all came from one sample that was sequenced in a study of OX40 agonist ivuxolimab in advanced cancers. The repertoire was sequenced with immunoSEQ multiplex PCR; TCRdb's copy has only in-frame clones and lacks some. The sample has 70,000 to 80,000 clones, around nine tenths seen once. The specimen was CD4+ or CD8+ T cells sorted from blood, collected in a trial of the OX40 agonist ivuxolimab. The source of these receptors is an adult with an advanced solid tumor such as melanoma, head and neck, liver or kidney cancer.

The V call is TRBV30, the J call TRBJ1-2, with D possibly matching TRBD1 (6 bases). This CDR3 contains 12 residues. The V gene lost 8 bases and the J gene lost 0 bases, with 10 bases spanning the gap. Germline V gives CDR1 GTSNPN, CDR2 SVGIG (reference sequence). The CDR3 nucleotides read TGTGCCGGACAGCCAGCTAACTATGGCTACACCTTC. It codes for CAGQPANYGYTF.

The V and J genes are TRBV7-9 and TRBJ2-5; the match to TRBD2 covers 14 bases. The CDR3 runs 16 residues. V lost 4 bases and J lost 3; bases outside the gene matches: 4. Germline V gives CDR1 SEHNR, CDR2 FQNEAQ (reference sequence). CDR3 in DNA: TGTGCCAGCAGCTCGTCGGGACTAGCGGGGGAAGAGACCCAGTACTTC. It encodes CASSSSGLAGEETQYF. Drawing the rest from reference TRBV7-9 and TRBJ2-5, the complete variable domain is DTGVSQNPRHKITKRGQNVTFRCDPISEHNRLYWYRQTLGQGPEFLTYFQNEAQLEKSRLLSDRFSAERPKGSFSTLEIQRTEQGDSAMYLCASSSSGLAGEETQYFGPGTRLLVL.

The chain links TRBV10-1 to TRBJ2-3; D call uncertain. The CDR3 is 16 amino acids. CDR1 is WNHNN, CDR2 SYGVQD, per germline (reference sequence). Trimming removed 4 bases at V and 0 bases at J, with 14 bases between. This chain's CDR3 is CASSGWQDPSTDTQYF. In DNA, the CDR3 is TGCGCCAGCAGTGGGTGGCAGGATCCTAGCACAGATACGCAGTATTTT.

The chain couples TRBV2 to TRBJ2-1; D remains unclear. Trimming removed 7 bases from V and 3 bases from J, with 7 bases in between. This CDR3 comprises 12 residues. Per the germline V gene, CDR1 is SNHLY and CDR2 is FYNNEI. The CDR3 protein is CASTRNYNEQFF. The CDR3 nucleotides are TGTGCCAGCACACGAAACTACAATGAGCAGTTCTTC.

The chain couples TRBV5-1 to TRBJ2-7, with a possible D match to TRBD1 (6 bases). Per germline, CDR1 SGHRS and CDR2 YFSETQ. This CDR3 region has 15 residues. Trimming removed 2 bases from V and 3 bases from J, with 15 bases in between. CDR3 DNA sequence: TGCGCCAGCAGCTTAACCCGGACAGCTTTCTACGAGCAGTACTTC. It is translated as CASSLTRTAFYEQYF.

Within the sample, this clone is medium-sized. The J gene is TRBJ1-6, the V gene TRBV14, with 8 positions matching TRBD1. CDR1 is SGHDN and CDR2 is FVKESK in the germline V gene. The V gene end was trimmed by 5 bases and the J gene end by 10 bases; junction bases not matched to a gene: 13. This CDR3 region has 16 residues. In DNA form, the CDR3 reads TGTGCCAGCAGCAAAGCGGACAGGGCGAGCTTCTCACCCCTCCACTTT. This encodes CASSKADRASFSPLHF.

This clone was counted once. V is TRBV5-1 and J is TRBJ2-7, with a tentative D call TRBD1 (7 bases). V lost 2 bases and J lost 3, with 15 bases in between. Germline assignment: CDR1 SGHRS and CDR2 YFSETQ. The CDR3 length is 15 residues. The CDR3 loop is CASSFTGDSLYEQYF. DNA for the CDR3: TGCGCCAGCAGCTTTACAGGGGACTCGCTCTACGAGCAGTACTTC. Supplemented by reference TRBV5-1 and TRBJ2-7, the full variable domain reads KAGVTQTPRYLIKTRGQQVTLSCSPISGHRSVSWYQQTPGQGLQFLFEYFSETQRNKGNFPGRFSGRQFSNSRSEMNVSTLELGDSALYLCASSFTGDSLYEQYFGPGTRLTVT.

This clone was picked up a small number of times. The chain links TRBV6-6 to TRBJ2-3, with a tentative D call TRBD1 (6 bases). The germline CDR1 and CDR2 sequences are MNHNY and SVGAGI (reference sequence). The V end lost 6 bases, the J end lost 0 bases, and 10 bases lay between the germline ends. The CDR3 consists of 14 residues. The CDR3 region has the DNA TGTGCCAGCAGGGGGCAGGGGAGCACAGATACGCAGTATTTT. Protein product: CASRGQGSTDTQYF.

The genes are TRBV11-2 and TRBJ1-1; weak D call: TRBD1 (6 bases). Germline lookup yields CDR1 SGHAT and CDR2 FQNNGV. Trimming cost V 4 bases and J 3 bases, with 15 bases left between them. CDR3 length: 15 residues. The CDR3 coding sequence is TGTGCCAGCAGCTCCCAACCGGGGGGCGACACTGAAGCTTTCTTT. Its protein product is CASSSQPGGDTEAFF. Supplemented by reference TRBV11-2 and TRBJ1-1, the full variable domain reads EAGVAQSPRYKIIEKRQSVAFWCNPISGHATLYWYQQILGQGPKLLIQFQNNGVVDDSQLPKDRFSAERLKGVDSTLKIQPAKLEDSAVYLCASSSQPGGDTEAFFGQGTRLTVV.

V is TRBV5-3 and J is TRBJ1-2; D is undetermined. TRBV5-3 is reported as an ORF; its role is uncertain. The ends were cut back, 4 bases at V and 2 bases at J, with 30 bases in the middle. This CDR3 contains 20 residues. CDR3 in DNA: TGTGCCAGAAGCCTGGGATCCGTTCGAGGATCGGGGTTCTTGAACTATGGCTACACCTTC. It is translated as CARSLGSVRGSGFLNYGYTF.

This rearrangement joins TRBV7-9 to TRBJ2-7; D not certain. This CDR3 contains 12 residues. V shed 1 base and J shed 8 bases, with 9 bases lying between them. CDR1 is SEHNR, CDR2 FQNEAQ, per germline (reference sequence). The CDR3 DNA reads TGTGCCAGCAGCTTAGACCGGCAACAGCAGTACTTC. Encoded protein: CASSLDRQQQYF.

The chain joins TRBV9 to TRBJ2-1; 11 bases are shared with TRBD2. The J segment lost 9 bases and the V segment lost 0 bases, leaving 5 bases of the junction unmatched. CDR3 length: 15 amino acids. Germline CDR1 is SGDLS and CDR2 is YYNGEE. The CDR3 DNA is TGTGCCAGCAGCGTAGATAGCGGGAGGGCTGGTGAGCAGTTCTTC. This translates into CASSVDSGRAGEQFF.

CDR3 protein: CASSPPGQSYEQYF. Here the CDR3 DNA reads TGTGCCAGCTCACCACCTGGACAGTCCTACGAGCAGTACTTC. V is TRBV18 and J is TRBJ2-7; D is possibly TRBD1 (6 bases). V was pared by 0 bases and J by 1 base, with 7 bases between. This CDR3 is 14 amino acids long. Germline lookup yields CDR1 KGHSH and CDR2 LQKENI.

V and J are TRBV28 and TRBJ2-2; 7 nucleotides line up with TRBD1. Germline CDR1 MDHEN, CDR2 SYDVKM. This CDR3 has 18 residues. V lost 6 bases and J lost 0; bases outside the gene matches: 13. CDR3 amino acids: CASSLSQGQPSNTGELFF. CDR3 sequence (DNA): TGTGCCAGCAGCCTAAGTCAGGGACAGCCATCGAACACCGGGGAGCTGTTTTTT.

The chain employs TRBV5-4 and TRBJ1-6, with TRBD1 matching over 9 bases. Unmatched junction bases numbered 11, after V lost 4 bases and J lost 9 bases. The CDR3 sequence is 16 residues long. Germline V CDR1 and CDR2: SGHNT, YYREEE (reference sequence). The CDR3 is CASSPAPGQGSSPLHF. The CDR3 DNA reads as TGTGCCAGCAGCCCGGCCCCCGGACAGGGGAGTTCACCCCTCCACTTT.

The chain uses TRBV6-4 and TRBJ2-1; D call uncertain. Germline lookup yields CDR1 MRHNA and CDR2 SNTAGT. V lost 5 bases, J lost 8 bases, and 13 bases lay in between. The length of the CDR3 is 13 residues. DNA of the CDR3: TGTGCCAGCAGTCAGGACCACGCAGATGAGCAGTTCTTC. Its translation is CASSQDHADEQFF.

This clone was picked up a small number of times. This chain links TRBV7-9 with TRBJ2-7, with 13 bases lining up with TRBD2. Per the germline V gene, CDR1 is SEHNR and CDR2 is FQNEAQ (reference sequence). The junction had 6 bases not matched to a gene; V was cut back by 6 bases and J by 4 bases. There are 15 residues in the CDR3. The CDR3 DNA reads as TGTGCCAGCAGGGTACTAGCGGGGGGGCGTTACGAGCAGTACTTC. Protein: CASRVLAGGRYEQYF.

This clone appeared a few times. The CDR3, as DNA: TGTGCCAGCAGCTACTCTGGGGCCAACGTCCTGACTTTC. The encoded protein is CASSYSGANVLTF. The chain combines TRBV27 with TRBJ2-6, with D unclear. This CDR3 has 13 residues. Trimming removed 6 bases from V and 0 bases from J, with 3 bases in between. CDR1 is MNHEY and CDR2 is SMNVEV in the germline V gene (reference sequence). Drawing the rest from reference TRBV27 and TRBJ2-6, the complete variable domain is EAQVTQNPRYLITVTGKKLTVTCSQNMNHEYMSWYRQDPGLGLRQIYYSMNVEVTDKGDVPEGYKVSRKEKRNFPLILESPSPNQTSLYFCASSYSGANVLTFGAGSRLTVL.

The chain has TRBV6-1 and TRBJ2-7; 9 bases match TRBD1. CDR1 is MNHNS, CDR2 SASEGT, per germline. This CDR3 has 13 amino acids. Trimming cost V 6 bases and J 7 bases; bases outside gene matches: 7. The CDR3 region is CASRLQGAQEQYF. CDR3 DNA sequence: TGTGCCAGCAGATTACAGGGGGCTCAAGAGCAGTACTTC.

This clone occurred once. V is TRBV7-9 and J is TRBJ1-1; no firm D call. V was cut by 2 bases and J by 2 bases, with 6 bases left in between. The germline gives CDR1 SEHNR, CDR2 FQNEAQ (reference sequence). The CDR3 contains 13 residues. CDR3 sequence (DNA): TGTGCCAGCAGCTTAATGGCCAACACTGAAGCTTTCTTT. Residues: CASSLMANTEAFF.

The chain combines TRBV7-2 with TRBJ1-1; D remains ambiguous. V was trimmed by 2 bases and J by 5 bases, leaving 12 bases between them. This CDR3 is 14 amino acids long. In germline, CDR1 is SGHTA, CDR2 FQGNSA. CDR3: CASSLTLVETEAFF. CDR3 nucleotides: TGTGCCAGCAGCTTAACCCTAGTGGAGACTGAAGCTTTCTTT.

The V and J genes are TRBV5-1 and TRBJ2-1; the match to TRBD1 covers 10 bases. The germline V gene has CDR1 SGHRS and CDR2 YFSETQ. Trimming took 0 bases from V and 7 from J; bases not matched to a gene: 10. The CDR3 is 17 residues long. The DNA of the CDR3 is TGCGCCAGCAGCTTGGAGGGGCTACCGGGACAGGGGAATGAGCAGTTCTTC. The encoded protein is CASSLEGLPGQGNEQFF.

The chain links TRBV7-2 to TRBJ2-7; D perhaps matches TRBD1 (7 bases). V lost 5 bases and J 6 bases, leaving 14 bases between the germline ends. Germline lookup yields CDR1 SGHTA and CDR2 FQGNSA. This CDR3 has 13 amino acids. The CDR3 sequence is CASSLRQGGEQYF. CDR3 in DNA: TGTGCCAGCAGCCTACGACAGGGAGGCGAGCAGTACTTC. The variable domain in full, with the rest retrieved from reference TRBV7-2 and TRBJ2-7, is GAGVSQSPSNKVTEKGKDVELRCDPISGHTALYWYRQSLGQGLEFLIYFQGNSAPDKSGLPSDRFSAERTGGSVSTLTIQRTQQEDSAVYLCASSLRQGGEQYFGPGTRLTVT.

This clone was found a few times. The chain links TRBV30 to TRBJ1-1, with 7 bases matching TRBD1. J was trimmed by 4 bases and V by 2 bases; bases with no gene match: 13. Germline V lookup: CDR1 GTSNPN, CDR2 SVGIG (reference sequence). The CDR3 has 16 residues. CDR3 in DNA: TGTGCCTGGAGTCAACCTTCGACAGGGATTGGCACTGAAGCTTTCTTT. Protein product: CAWSQPSTGIGTEAFF.